This TCR beta chain emerged from a study of breast tumors, draining lymph nodes, adjacent tissues. This clonotype was seen more than once but under ten times. MiXCR, applied by TCRdb to the multiplex PCR reads, yields one record per CDR3 protein. Of about 13,000 distinct CDR3 sequences detected, about 62% appear once; the ten largest clones hold around 54%. V lost 8 bases, J lost 1 base, and 2 bases stayed unmatched. This CDR3 is built from 13 residues. The TCR was taken from a female donor with breast cancer. Some clones in this sample may be carry-over from other donors' samples. The rearrangement joins TRBV12-3 or TRBV12-4 to TRBJ1-5, with 7 bases fitting TRBD1. Sequencing input: tumor-adjacent breast tissue. The CDR3 region has the DNA TGTGCCAGCGGAGGGGGCAGCAATCAGCCCCAGCATTTT. Translating it yields CASGGGSNQPQHF.